What follows describes a single T cell receptor (beta chain). As yet, its antigen is unknown. These data belong to a study of blood T cells in healthy people across ages. General study results and limits: More naive CD4+ cells and higher diversity were found in long-lived than in aged donors. Getting older went along with TCR beta diversity per million T cells dropping roughly linearly.

Alongside a J-beta primer mix, a sample-barcoded 5' primer served in a second PCR lasting roughly 7 to 12 cycles. TCRdb re-analysed the 5' RACE reads in MiXCR, keeping a single row per CDR3 protein. Here the sample spans roughly 800,000 distinct CDR3 sequences, 53% being singletons. Losses at the gene ends were 4 bases for V and 3 bases for J; bases not matched to a gene: 8. Germline V gives CDR1 LGHDT, CDR2 YNNKEL (reference sequence). This CDR3 is built from 15 residues. The clonotype originates from a man older than 75 in good health. Sequencing was done on a sample of blood. This chain uses TRBV3-1 with TRBJ2-7; 8 bases line up with TRBD2. The DNA of the CDR3 is TGTGCCAGCAGCCGGGGTTTTAGCGGGAACTACGAGCAGTACTTC. Translated, it gives CASSRGFSGNYEQYF.